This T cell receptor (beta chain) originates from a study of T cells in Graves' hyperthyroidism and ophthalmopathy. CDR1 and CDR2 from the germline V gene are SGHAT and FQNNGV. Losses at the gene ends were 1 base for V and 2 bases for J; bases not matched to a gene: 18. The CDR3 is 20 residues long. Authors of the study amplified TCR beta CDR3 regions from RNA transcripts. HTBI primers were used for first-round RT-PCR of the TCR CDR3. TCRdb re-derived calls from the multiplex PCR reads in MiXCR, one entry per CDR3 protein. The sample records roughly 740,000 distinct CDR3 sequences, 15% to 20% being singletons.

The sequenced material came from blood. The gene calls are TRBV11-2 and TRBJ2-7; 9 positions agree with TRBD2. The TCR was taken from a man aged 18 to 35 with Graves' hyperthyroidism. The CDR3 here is CASSLVAAISSAGGAYEQYF. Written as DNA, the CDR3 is TGTGCCAGCAGCTTAGTTGCCGCCATTTCTTCGGCGGGAGGGGCCTACGAGCAGTACTTC.